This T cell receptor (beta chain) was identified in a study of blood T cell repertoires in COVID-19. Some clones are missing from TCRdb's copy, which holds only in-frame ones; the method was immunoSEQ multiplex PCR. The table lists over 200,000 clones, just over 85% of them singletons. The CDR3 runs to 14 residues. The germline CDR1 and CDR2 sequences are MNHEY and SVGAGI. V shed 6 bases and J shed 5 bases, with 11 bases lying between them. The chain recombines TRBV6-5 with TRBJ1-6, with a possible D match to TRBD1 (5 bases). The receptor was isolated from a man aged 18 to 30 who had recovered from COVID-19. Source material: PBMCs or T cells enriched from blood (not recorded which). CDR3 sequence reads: CASSKTANNSPLHF. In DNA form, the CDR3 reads TGTGCCAGCAGCAAGACAGCAAATAATTCACCCCTCCACTTT.